Listed below are T cell receptor beta chains from one sample, sequenced in a study of blood T cell repertoires in COVID-19. Using immunoSEQ multiplex PCR, the repertoire was profiled, and TCRdb retains in-frame clones only, with some absent. The data contain roughly 34,000 clones, 87% of them seen just once; the ten biggest clones take up around 10%. The sample consisted of peripheral blood. All receptors come from a man at least 80 years old with active COVID-19. The CDR3 runs from the conserved cysteine through the conserved F or W.

cdr3_aa: CASSSRQGREKLFF
j_call: TRBJ1-4
v_call: TRBV6-5

cdr3_aa: CASSQDIAASGSYNEQFF
j_call: TRBJ2-1
v_call: TRBV4-3

cdr3_aa: CASSSGFTYNEQFF
j_call: TRBJ2-1
v_call: TRBV7-9

cdr3_aa: CASSLVPEMGELFF
j_call: TRBJ2-2
v_call: TRBV5-4

cdr3_aa: CASSIEGNYEQYF
j_call: TRBJ2-7
v_call: TRBV19

cdr3_aa: CASSRGPNTEAFF
j_call: TRBJ1-1
v_call: TRBV5-1

cdr3_aa: CASSSDRYEQYF
j_call: TRBJ2-7
v_call: TRBV10-2

cdr3_aa: CASSLVRQANSPLHF
j_call: TRBJ1-6
v_call: TRBV7-2

cdr3_aa: CATSAGTSTLAEQFF
j_call: TRBJ2-1
v_call: TRBV24-1

cdr3_aa: CASSSGLAGTDTQYF
j_call: TRBJ2-3
v_call: TRBV5-5

cdr3_aa: CASSFEKGESNQPQHF
j_call: TRBJ1-5
v_call: TRBV28

cdr3_aa: CASSIMGGTGTEAFF
j_call: TRBJ1-1
v_call: TRBV19

cdr3_aa: CASSLRQPTNGRRYEQYF
j_call: TRBJ2-7
v_call: TRBV4-1

cdr3_aa: CASSPQGARGNTIYF
j_call: TRBJ1-3
v_call: TRBV28

cdr3_aa: CASSLAQGKNEGYTF
j_call: TRBJ1-2
v_call: TRBV5-4

cdr3_aa: CASSLDGRADTQYF
j_call: TRBJ2-3
v_call: TRBV7-2

cdr3_aa: CASSSGVVGTDTQYF
j_call: TRBJ2-3
v_call: TRBV7-9

cdr3_aa: CASSQDRGRDSGYTF
j_call: TRBJ1-2
v_call: TRBV3-1/TRBV3-2

cdr3_aa: CASSPLQGSYNEQFF
j_call: TRBJ2-1
v_call: TRBV18

cdr3_aa: CASSLEQGEAFF
j_call: TRBJ1-1
v_call: TRBV5-1

cdr3_aa: CASSIALADTQYF
j_call: TRBJ2-3
v_call: TRBV12-3/TRBV12-4

cdr3_aa: CASSRGQTNTEAFF
j_call: TRBJ1-1
v_call: TRBV18

cdr3_aa: CASMGTSGSSEQFF
j_call: TRBJ2-1
v_call: TRBV19

cdr3_aa: CASSARASGTGAGYTF
j_call: TRBJ1-2
v_call: TRBV27

cdr3_aa: CASSLGQISSPLHF
j_call: TRBJ1-6
v_call: TRBV7-2

cdr3_aa: CASSLVWDRAGETQYF
j_call: TRBJ2-5
v_call: TRBV7-9

cdr3_aa: CASSYYGTGPSGYTF
j_call: TRBJ1-2
v_call: TRBV6-2/TRBV6-3

cdr3_aa: CASSGRDRATNEKLFF
j_call: TRBJ1-4
v_call: TRBV2

cdr3_aa: CASSLASAGENTGELFF
j_call: TRBJ2-2
v_call: TRBV5-1

cdr3_aa: CASTPRGRLIYEQYF
j_call: TRBJ2-7
v_call: TRBV28

cdr3_aa: CASSPRSGTSGSGIEQFF
j_call: TRBJ2-1
v_call: TRBV9

cdr3_aa: CASSLLAGAGNEQFF
j_call: TRBJ2-1
v_call: TRBV7-9

cdr3_aa: CASSLDLAYTQYF
j_call: TRBJ2-3
v_call: TRBV28

cdr3_aa: CASSRGSPDTQYF
j_call: TRBJ2-3
v_call: TRBV10-2

cdr3_aa: CASRDRDTYGYTF
j_call: TRBJ1-2
v_call: TRBV19

cdr3_aa: CASSSQGFGQFF
j_call: TRBJ2-1
v_call: TRBV11-2

cdr3_aa: CASTGQGMNTEAFF
j_call: TRBJ1-1
v_call: TRBV28

cdr3_aa: CASSPRLAGVSETQYF
j_call: TRBJ2-5
v_call: TRBV3-1/TRBV3-2

cdr3_aa: CASSQGLAGANNEQFF
j_call: TRBJ2-1
v_call: TRBV18

cdr3_aa: CATSRVGGYSYEQYF
j_call: TRBJ2-7
v_call: TRBV15

cdr3_aa: CASLSGRPRYEQYF
j_call: TRBJ2-7
v_call: TRBV28

cdr3_aa: CASSQDLAVFYGYTF
j_call: TRBJ1-2
v_call: TRBV3-1/TRBV3-2

cdr3_aa: CAISRTGDQPQHF
j_call: TRBJ1-5
v_call: TRBV10-3

cdr3_aa: CASSPQGNYGYTF
j_call: TRBJ1-2
v_call: TRBV5-4

cdr3_aa: CASSRRDRGSNQPQHF
j_call: TRBJ1-5
v_call: TRBV27

cdr3_aa: CASSISLAATDTQYF
j_call: TRBJ2-3
v_call: TRBV7-2

cdr3_aa: CASSSPLTLQFF
j_call: TRBJ2-1
v_call: TRBV5-6

cdr3_aa: CSVQRDGRVTDTQYF
j_call: TRBJ2-3
v_call: TRBV29-1